The following is a T cell receptor (beta chain) sequence with its context. No antigen is known for it. These data come from a study of cytomegalovirus exposure and HLA in healthy donors. The PCR contained 60 Vbeta and 13 Jbeta primers. The table came from immunoSEQ multiplex PCR; TCRdb's copy has only in-frame clones and leaves some out. The table lists about 120,000 clones, about 73% of them singletons. The germline CDR1 and CDR2 sequences are SGDLS and YYNGEE. Trimming at V came to 1 base and at J to 7 bases, leaving 6 bases not matched to a gene. The CDR3 runs 15 residues. Study outcomes and limitations: Cytomegalovirus-associated TCR beta chains were listed, numbering under 200.

The sequence was obtained from a woman aged 40 to 50 in good health and CMV-seropositive. The chain recombines TRBV9 with TRBJ1-5; the match to TRBD1 covers 9 bases. Sequenced input: PBMCs. In DNA, the CDR3 is TGTGCCAGCAGCGTAACAGGGGGCCTGGGGCAGCCCCAGCATTTT. This translates into CASSVTGGLGQPQHF.